These 14 T cell receptor beta chains were all obtained from the same sample, sequenced in a study of glioma-infiltrating T cells after dendritic cell vaccination. Assay: immunoSEQ multiplex PCR; the TCRdb copy retains only in-frame clones and omits some. The sample has tens of thousands of clones, about 80% seen once. The material sequenced was blood, taken before dendritic cell vaccination. These receptor sequences come from a human donor with glioblastoma.

The V and J genes are TRBV2 and TRBJ1-4; no clear D gene. CDR1 is SNHLY, CDR2 FYNNEI, per germline. This CDR3 comprises 15 residues. V was trimmed by 2 bases and J by 5 bases, leaving 12 bases between them. The CDR3 protein is CASSEPRQKNEKLFF. Written as DNA, the CDR3 is TGTGCCAGCAGTGAACCACGACAAAAGAATGAAAAACTGTTTTTT.

This chain connects TRBV18 to TRBJ2-7; D perhaps matches TRBD2 (5 bases). This CDR3 comprises 16 residues. Germline-derived CDR1 and CDR2 are KGHSH and LQKENI. V was cut by 3 bases and J by 0 bases, with 15 bases left in between. CDR3 amino acids: CASSPSKGDSSYEQYF. CDR3 DNA sequence: TGTGCCAGCTCACCTTCCAAGGGAGATTCCTCCTACGAGCAGTACTTC.

The chain combines TRBV6-1 with TRBJ1-5, with 9 bases matching TRBD1. The CDR3 sequence is 17 residues long. Trimming removed 4 bases from V and 1 base from J; junction bases left unmatched: 8. Germline loops: CDR1 MNHNS, CDR2 SASEGT. Written as DNA, the CDR3 is TGTGCCAGCAGTGTCAACAGGGGGCAAAGCAGCAATCAGCCCCAGCATTTT. This encodes CASSVNRGQSSNQPQHF.

The chain couples TRBV30 to TRBJ2-4, with D maybe TRBD2 (6 bases). Germline V lookup: CDR1 GTSNPN, CDR2 SVGIG (reference sequence). Trimming took off 3 bases at V and 6 bases at J, with 18 bases between the two ends. The CDR3 is 15 amino acids. As DNA, the CDR3 is TGTGCCTGGAGCCCGATCGGGGGTGGAGGAAACATTCAGTACTTC. Translated, it gives CAWSPIGGGGNIQYF.

This chain joins TRBV6-6 and TRBJ1-5, with 7 bases matching TRBD1. V was clipped by 2 bases and J by 1 base; unmatched bases: 2. Germline assignment: CDR1 MNHNY and CDR2 SVGAGI (reference sequence). This CDR3 comprises 15 residues. The CDR3 region has the DNA TGTGCCAGCAGTTACCAGACAGGGAGCAATCAGCCCCAGCATTTT. Residues: CASSYQTGSNQPQHF.

This clone was picked up one time. The chain employs TRBV4-1 and TRBJ1-5; D unresolved. Between the trimmed V and J ends, which lost 0 bases and 0 bases, there was a span of 12 bases. CDR3 size: 17 residues. Germline values: CDR1 MGHRA, CDR2 YSYEKL. The CDR3 region has the DNA TGCGCCAGCAGCCAAGAGGCCCGGGTTGATAGCAATCAGCCCCAGCATTTT. It translates to CASSQEARVDSNQPQHF.

Only one count was recorded for this clone. This chain connects TRBV4-1 to TRBJ2-3, with 12 bases lining up with TRBD2. The CDR3 extends over 15 amino acids. Germline values: CDR1 MGHRA, CDR2 YSYEKL. The V and J ends lost 5 bases and 4 bases, in that order; junction bases with no gene match: 4. CDR3: CASSVTSGSPDTQYF. CDR3 DNA sequence: TGCGCCAGCAGCGTGACTAGCGGGAGTCCAGATACGCAGTATTTT.

This clone was counted a single time. The J gene is TRBJ1-4, the V gene TRBV9; D not certain. The CDR3 covers 15 residues. V gave up 3 bases and J gave up 0 bases, with 9 bases separating them. In germline, CDR1 is SGDLS, CDR2 YYNGEE. CDR3 sequence reads: CASSAGSSTNEKLFF. CDR3 coding DNA: TGTGCCAGCAGCGCGGGGTCCTCAACTAATGAAAAACTGTTTTTT.

The genes are TRBV28 and TRBJ2-2, with 12 bases matching TRBD2. Germline CDR1 reads MDHEN; CDR2 reads SYDVKM. J lost 5 bases, V lost 8 bases, and 12 bases had no gene match. The CDR3 consists of 17 residues. The CDR3 DNA is TGTGCCAGCTCTAGCGGGGGGGCTTATTTTTATACCGGGGAGCTGTTTTTT. As protein: CASSSGGAYFYTGELFF.

The genes are TRBV6-1 and TRBJ2-5; D is uncertain. V lost 1 base and J 11 bases, leaving 11 bases between the germline ends. Germline loops: CDR1 MNHNS, CDR2 SASEGT. The CDR3 sequence is 12 residues long. The CDR3 nucleotides read TGTGCCAGCAGTGAAGGTAGTAGAGAGCAGTACTTC. Protein sequence: CASSEGSREQYF.

This clone was observed a handful of times. V usage is TRBV19 and J usage is TRBJ1-4; D is unclear. The CDR3 is 15 residues long. V was clipped by 4 bases and J by 8 bases, with 17 bases between them. Germline V CDR1 and CDR2: LNHDA, SQIVND (reference sequence). The CDR3 here is CASSNLIARVEKLFF. The CDR3 nucleotides read TGTGCCAGTAGTAACCTAATTGCTAGAGTGGAAAAACTGTTTTTT. The full variable domain, with the rest looked up from reference TRBV19 and TRBJ1-4, is DGGITQSPKYLFRKEGQNVTLSCEQNLNHDAMYWYRQDPGQGLRLIYYSQIVNDFQKGDIAEGYSVSREKKESFPLTVTSAQKNPTAFYLCASSNLIARVEKLFFGSGTQLSVL.

The chain carries TRBV9 and TRBJ2-5; unclear D gene. Per germline, CDR1 SGDLS and CDR2 YYNGEE. Trimming left V 2 bases short and J 4 bases short, with 18 bases between. This CDR3 region has 16 residues. DNA for the CDR3: TGTGCCAGCAGCGTTTCGTTCCTGGCAGATACAGAGACCCAGTACTTC. Translated: CASSVSFLADTETQYF.

The rearrangement links TRBV4-1 to TRBJ2-1; 9 bases agree with TRBD2. After removal of 0 bases from V and 10 bases from J, the junction contained 7 bases not matched to a gene. The CDR3 is 15 residues long. Germline CDR1 and CDR2: MGHRA and YSYEKL. The CDR3 DNA follows: TGCGCCAGCAGCCAAGATGTGCGGGAGGGAAGGGAGCAGTTCTTC. Encoded protein: CASSQDVREGREQFF.

V is TRBV5-1 and J is TRBJ2-1, with 10 bases identical to TRBD1. The CDR3 length is 15 residues. Germline assignment: CDR1 SGHRS and CDR2 YFSETQ. V was clipped by 4 bases and J by 3 bases; unmatched bases: 4. This chain's CDR3 is CASSVDRGHYNEQFF. DNA for the CDR3: TGCGCCAGCAGCGTCGACAGGGGGCACTACAATGAGCAGTTCTTC. Combining the CDR3 with reference TRBV5-1 and TRBJ2-1 gives the whole variable domain KAGVTQTPRYLIKTRGQQVTLSCSPISGHRSVSWYQQTPGQGLQFLFEYFSETQRNKGNFPGRFSGRQFSNSRSEMNVSTLELGDSALYLCASSVDRGHYNEQFFGPGTRLTVL.